This entry lists 29 T cell receptor beta chains sequenced from one sample in a study of blood T cells in healthy people across ages. Alongside a J-beta primer mix, a sample-barcoded 5' primer served in a second PCR lasting 7 to 11 cycles. TCRdb re-derived calls from the 5' RACE reads in MiXCR, one entry per CDR3 protein. In the table there are roughly 1.5 million distinct CDR3 sequences, less than 45% of which are singletons. The sequencing sample was made of blood. These receptors were obtained from a woman aged 18-29 years in good health.

This sequence joins TRBV7-9 and TRBJ1-6; D remains ambiguous. CDR3 length: 14 residues. V was shortened by 5 bases and J by 12 bases, with 17 bases between the two germline ends. The germline gives CDR1 SEHNR, CDR2 FQNEAQ (reference sequence). The CDR3, as DNA: TGTGCCAGCAGCCCCCCGGGTAGGGAGAAACCCCTCCACTTT. The encoded protein is CASSPPGREKPLHF.

V gene TRBV6-2 or TRBV6-3 combines with J gene TRBJ2-7, with TRBD1 as a possible D gene (6 bases). The CDR3 covers 14 residues. Trimming pared 5 bases from V and 3 bases from J, leaving 14 bases between. CDR1 and CDR2 from the germline V gene are MNHEY and SVGEGT. As DNA, the CDR3 is TGTGCCAGCAGTATTTCAGGGGTCTTCTACGAGCAGTACTTC. Translated: CASSISGVFYEQYF.

This clonotype has only a few counts. The rearrangement links TRBV12-3 or TRBV12-4 to TRBJ1-5; D possibly corresponds to TRBD1 (6 bases). V dropped 3 bases and J dropped 0 bases, with 12 bases sitting between them. The CDR3 has 16 residues. CDR3 amino acids: CASSFPAGDSNQPQHF. The DNA of the CDR3 is TGTGCCAGCAGTTTTCCTGCAGGGGATAGCAATCAGCCCCAGCATTTT.

The V call is TRBV27, the J call TRBJ1-1, with 8 bases that match TRBD1. V shed 0 bases, J shed 5 bases, and the junction held 11 bases outside the gene matches. Germline CDR1 reads MNHEY; CDR2 reads SMNVEV (reference sequence). This CDR3 contains 17 residues. In nucleotides, the CDR3 is TGTGCCAGCAGTTTATCCTCGCCAGGGGGCGCGGGGACTGAAGCTTTCTTT. Amino acid sequence: CASSLSSPGGAGTEAFF.

This clonotype was recorded a few times. The genes are TRBV12-3 or TRBV12-4 and TRBJ1-5, with 8 bases that match TRBD1. The J segment lost 4 bases and the V segment lost 3 bases, leaving 5 bases of the junction unmatched. The CDR3 has 15 residues. CDR3 DNA: TGTGCCAGCAGTTTGAGACAGGGGAAAAATCAGCCCCAGCATTTT. As protein: CASSLRQGKNQPQHF.

This clonotype was recorded a few times. The chain recombines TRBV6-1 with TRBJ1-2; 8 bases line up with TRBD1. Per germline, CDR1 MNHNS and CDR2 SASEGT. The CDR3 sequence is 16 residues long. After removal of 3 bases from V and 0 bases from J, the junction contained 6 bases not matched to a gene. CDR3 in amino acids: CASSEPRDRSNYGYTF. The CDR3 DNA is TGTGCCAGCAGTGAGCCCAGGGACAGGTCTAACTATGGCTACACCTTC.

This chain connects TRBV28 to TRBJ2-4; TRBD2 matches 8 bases. TRBJ2-7 matches the DNA end more closely, so the J call is doubtful. The germline V gene encodes CDR1 MDHEN and CDR2 SYDVKM. This CDR3 has 14 residues. CDR3 coding DNA: TGTGCCAGCAGTGTAGCGGGGCGGCCGGACGAGCAGTACTTC. Amino acids: CASSVAGRPDEQYF.

In this sample, this clonotype turned up a few times. The V gene is TRBV9, the J gene TRBJ2-1; no definite D call. The CDR3 has 12 amino acids. V was pared by 4 bases and J by 9 bases, with 11 bases between. Germline loops: CDR1 SGDLS, CDR2 YYNGEE. The CDR3 sequence: CASSITGFEQFF. The CDR3 bases are TGTGCCAGCAGCATTACGGGCTTTGAGCAGTTCTTC.

V usage is TRBV5-1 and J usage is TRBJ2-1; the match to TRBD2 covers 10 bases. After removal of 4 bases from V and 14 bases from J, the junction contained 12 bases not matched to a gene. The germline CDR1 and CDR2 sequences are SGHRS and YFSETQ. The CDR3 is 14 residues long. The CDR3 DNA reads as TGCGCCAGCAGCCACCTAGCGGGAGAACCGGGCAAGTTCTTC. It translates to CASSHLAGEPGKFF.

This clonotype was recorded once. The rearrangement uses TRBV4-2 and TRBJ1-6; 7 bases agree with TRBD1. The ends lost 3 bases at V and 7 bases at J; junction bases unmatched: 6. The CDR3 runs 15 residues. Per germline, CDR1 LGHNA and CDR2 YNFKEQ. The CDR3 loop is CASSQSGQKNSPLHF. CDR3 sequence (DNA): TGTGCCAGCAGCCAGTCGGGACAGAAGAATTCACCCCTCCACTTT.

V is TRBV12-3 or TRBV12-4 and J is TRBJ1-2; TRBD1 matches 7 bases. J was trimmed by 0 bases and V by 5 bases; bases with no gene match: 6. The CDR3 has 15 amino acids. The CDR3 DNA is TGTGCCAGCAGTACCTGGGACAGAACTAACTATGGCTACACCTTC. This translates into CASSTWDRTNYGYTF.

The chain has TRBV20-1 and TRBJ2-1; a possible D gene is TRBD2 (6 bases). The CDR3 is 13 residues long. Trimming took 6 bases from V and 3 from J, leaving 12 bases between them. Per germline, CDR1 DFQATT and CDR2 SNEGSKA (reference sequence). As DNA, the CDR3 is TGCAGTGCCGGACTATCTTTCTACAATGAGCAGTTCTTC. The encoded protein is CSAGLSFYNEQFF.

This sequence joins TRBV27 and TRBJ1-1, with D perhaps TRBD1 (5 bases). The V end lost 2 bases, the J end lost 0 bases, and 10 bases lay between the germline ends. Germline V lookup: CDR1 MNHEY, CDR2 SMNVEV (reference sequence). This CDR3 contains 15 residues. The CDR3 nucleotides are TGTGCCAGCAGTTTACGGCCAGGGATGAACACTGAAGCTTTCTTT. Residues: CASSLRPGMNTEAFF.

This clonotype occurred a few times. The chain recombines TRBV7-2 with TRBJ2-3; 15 bases line up with TRBD2. In germline, CDR1 is SGHTA, CDR2 FQGNSA. The CDR3 contains 14 residues. J lost 8 bases, V lost 6 bases, and 3 bases had no gene match. The CDR3 sequence: CASSRTSGGATQYF. CDR3 coding DNA: TGTGCCAGCAGTCGGACTAGCGGGGGGGCTACGCAGTATTTT. Complete variable domain (other parts from reference TRBV7-2 and TRBJ2-3): GAGVSQSPSNKVTEKGKDVELRCDPISGHTALYWYRQSLGQGLEFLIYFQGNSAPDKSGLPSDRFSAERTGGSVSTLTIQRTQQEDSAVYLCASSRTSGGATQYFGPGTRLTVL.

The rearrangement joins TRBV27 to TRBJ2-3, with D possibly being TRBD1 or TRBD2 (5 bases each). CDR1 and CDR2 from the germline V gene are MNHEY and SMNVEV (reference sequence). V lost 6 bases and J lost 2, with 12 bases in between. CDR3 length equals 14 residues. Here the CDR3 DNA reads TGTGCCAGCAGGGGGCACGGGAACACAGATACGCAGTATTTT. It encodes CASRGHGNTDTQYF.

This chain connects TRBV7-9 to TRBJ2-1, with D unresolved. The J call may be in error: the DNA end matches TRBJ2-7 better. Germline V gives CDR1 SEHNR, CDR2 FQNEAQ (reference sequence). The CDR3 spans 16 residues. The CDR3 is CASSSLRDRSYNEQYF. CDR3 sequence (DNA): TGTGCCAGCAGCTCCTTACGCGACCGCTCCTACAATGAGCAGTACTTC.

This sequence joins TRBV20-1 and TRBJ2-5; 8 bases map to TRBD1. The end of the DNA fits TRBJ2-7 better, so the J call may be wrong. The CDR3 is 14 amino acids. The germline CDR1 and CDR2 sequences are DFQATT and SNEGSKA (reference sequence). CDR3 in amino acids: CSAKRSGGTYEQYF. The CDR3 DNA is TGCAGTGCGAAACGGTCAGGGGGCACGTACGAGCAGTACTTC.

This rearrangement joins TRBV7-9 to TRBJ2-5; D might be TRBD1 or TRBD2, each matching 5 bases. Germline V gives CDR1 SEHNR, CDR2 FQNEAQ (reference sequence). The CDR3 runs to 16 residues. V was trimmed by 8 bases and J by 4 bases, leaving 23 bases between them. CDR3 sequence: CASSKRDHPGLETQYF. The CDR3 DNA is TGTGCCAGCTCGAAACGGGACCACCCCGGTCTAGAGACCCAGTACTTC.

This chain joins TRBV2 and TRBJ1-2; D is unclear. CDR1 and CDR2 (germline): SNHLY, FYNNEI. The CDR3 covers 13 residues. V lost 6 bases to trimming and J lost 8 bases, with 16 bases between them. CDR3 sequence: CASREGSPRGYTF. Written as DNA, the CDR3 is TGTGCCAGCAGGGAGGGCAGCCCCCGGGGCTACACCTTC. The whole variable domain, filled in from reference TRBV2 and TRBJ1-2, reads EPEVTQTPSHQVTQMGQEVILRCVPISNHLYFYWYRQILGQKVEFLVSFYNNEISEKSEIFDDQFSVERPDGSNFTLKIRSTKLEDSAMYFCASREGSPRGYTFGSGTRLTVV.

V and J are TRBV7-2 and TRBJ1-1; D possibly corresponds to TRBD1 (5 bases). Germline V lookup: CDR1 SGHTA, CDR2 FQGNSA. CDR3 length: 15 amino acids. V lost 5 bases and J 1 base, leaving 14 bases between the germline ends. CDR3 DNA sequence: TGTGCCAGCAGCCCTACCCGAGGGGCGAACACTGAAGCTTTCTTT. Protein product: CASSPTRGANTEAFF.

The chain joins TRBV29-1 to TRBJ2-5, with 11 bases aligning to TRBD1. V lost 6 bases and J lost 5; bases outside the gene matches: 8. Germline V gives CDR1 SQVTM, CDR2 ANQGSEA. CDR3 size: 14 residues. CDR3 DNA sequence: TGCAGCGTAGTCGGACAGGGGGCTCGCGAGACCCAGTACTTC. Residues: CSVVGQGARETQYF.

This chain uses TRBV29-1 with TRBJ2-1; no clear D. The CDR3 extends over 12 amino acids. Trimming stripped 7 bases from V and 9 bases from J, with 16 bases between. Germline-derived CDR1 and CDR2 are SQVTM and ANQGSEA. The CDR3 nucleotides are TGCAGCGCGAGGTTTGGCGATGGTGAGCAGTTCTTC. Translation: CSARFGDGEQFF.

Comments on this clonotype: Being one base from a much bigger clone, this may be a read error. The rearrangement uses TRBV9 and TRBJ2-3; D is undetermined. This CDR3 spans 13 amino acids. Germline CDR1 and CDR2: SGDLS and YYNGEE. The CDR3 region has the DNA TGTGCCAGCAGCGCCAGTAGCACAGATGCGCAGTATTTT. Translation gives CASSASSTDAQYF.

The rearrangement joins TRBV7-2 to TRBJ1-5, with D perhaps TRBD1 (6 bases). Germline lookup yields CDR1 SGHTA and CDR2 FQGNSA. Trimming shortened V by 5 bases and J by 7 bases, and 12 bases separated the two germline ends. This CDR3 is 13 amino acids long. This chain's CDR3 is CASSVGGGQPQHF. For the CDR3, the DNA is TGTGCCAGCAGCGTAGGGGGAGGCCAGCCCCAGCATTTT.

The V call is TRBV5-1, the J call TRBJ2-7, with D perhaps assigned TRBD1 or TRBD2 (5 bases each). Between the trimmed V and J ends, which lost 0 bases and 7 bases, there was a span of 17 bases. Per germline, CDR1 SGHRS and CDR2 YFSETQ. CDR3 length: 15 amino acids. DNA of the CDR3: TGCGCCAGCAGCTTGGATGGGGGAACCTACAATGAGCAGTACTTC. Translation: CASSLDGGTYNEQYF.

Only a few counts were recorded for this clonotype. The chain recombines TRBV20-1 with TRBJ1-2; D may be TRBD1 (5 bases). Germline V gene sequence: CDR1 DFQATT, CDR2 SNEGSKA (reference sequence). The V gene lost 4 bases and the J gene lost 4 bases, with 19 bases spanning the gap. CDR3 length: 15 residues. In DNA, the CDR3 is TGCAGTGCTAATAACCCCAGGGAGTTCTCCTATGGCTACACCTTC. Residues: CSANNPREFSYGYTF.

To note about this clonotype: At one end the junction does not follow the germline gene, possibly because of a read error. The chain couples TRBV20-1 to TRBJ2-1, with 9 bases aligning to TRBD1. Germline V lookup: CDR1 DFQATT, CDR2 SNEGSKA (reference sequence). The CDR3 sequence is 13 residues long. The CDR3 loop is CSTRGGQGTEQFF. Here the CDR3 DNA reads TGCAGTACTAGAGGGGGACAGGGCACTGAGCAGTTCTTC.

The chain combines TRBV12-3 or TRBV12-4 with TRBJ1-5; 7 bases are shared with TRBD1. Trimming removed 7 bases from V and 4 bases from J; junction bases left unmatched: 4. The CDR3 runs 13 residues. This chain's CDR3 is CASIGTVNQPQHF. CDR3 sequence (DNA): TGTGCCAGCATCGGGACAGTAAATCAGCCCCAGCATTTT.

The chain joins TRBV7-9 to TRBJ2-5; D not resolved. V lost 5 bases to trimming and J lost 1 base, with 8 bases between them. The CDR3 has 13 residues. CDR1 and CDR2 (germline): SEHNR, FQNEAQ (reference sequence). CDR3 DNA: TGTGCCAGCAGCACCATCGGCCAAGAGACCCAGTACTTC. This translates into CASSTIGQETQYF.